The 16 T cell receptor beta chains reported below all come from one sample, sequenced in a study of shared clonotypes between healthy human individuals (TCRdb year 2020). For the CD8 naive samples, CD45RO-negative cells were positively selected for CCR7, yielding a CD45RA+CCR7+ population from which TemRA cells were excluded. Library generation was performed with the immunoSEQ multiplex PCR assay. TCRdb's version of the immuneACCESS table is confined to in-frame rearrangements and falls short of the full clone set. An unresolved V gene accounts for under half of the shortfall where checked; the remainder is of unknown origin. The sample contains 1.5 million to 2.5 million clones, about 94% of them found a single time. Of the sample, more than 0.9% falls within the top ten clones. The sequenced sample was naive CD8+ T cells sorted from blood. Sample cell subset or site, as interpreted from the label and publication: CD45RA+CCR7+. Every receptor here comes from a man aged 18 to 29 in good health.

V usage is TRBV7-2 and J usage is TRBJ2-5; the match to TRBD1 covers 10 bases. V shed 1 base, J shed 1 base, and the junction held 6 bases outside the gene matches. The CDR3 is 17 residues long. CDR1 and CDR2 (germline): SGHTA, FQGNSA. This chain's CDR3 is CASSLVGTGVFQETQYF. The CDR3 DNA follows: TGTGCCAGCAGCTTAGTCGGGACAGGGGTCTTCCAAGAGACCCAGTACTTC.

V gene TRBV6-1 combines with J gene TRBJ2-7, with TRBD1 as a possible D gene (6 bases). Germline CDR1 MNHNS, CDR2 SASEGT. V lost 1 base and J 2 bases, leaving 12 bases between the germline ends. The CDR3 runs to 15 residues. The CDR3 DNA is TGTGCCAGCAGTGAAGTCACAGGGACCCCCTACGAGCAGTACTTC. Translated: CASSEVTGTPYEQYF.

The chain carries TRBV2 and TRBJ1-2, with D perhaps matching TRBD1 (6 bases). CDR1 is SNHLY, CDR2 FYNNEI, per germline. The CDR3 length is 14 residues. V was clipped by 1 base and J by 3 bases, with 9 bases between them. CDR3 in amino acids: CASSEGTAHYGYTF. CDR3 DNA sequence: TGTGCCAGCAGTGAAGGGACAGCTCACTATGGCTACACCTTC.

As concerns this clone: Other DNA sequences in the same sample also yield this CDR3. This chain joins TRBV13 and TRBJ2-7; possible D gene TRBD1, 6 bases. The CDR3 spans 11 residues. Germline CDR1 PRHDT, CDR2 FYEKMQ (reference sequence). Trimming took off 4 bases at V and 7 bases at J, with 8 bases between the two ends. The CDR3 region has the DNA TGTGCCAGCAGCTCAACAGGGGAGCAGTACTTC. Protein product: CASSSTGEQYF. The full variable domain, completed using reference TRBV13 and TRBJ2-7, is AAGVIQSPRHLIKEKRETATLKCYPIPRHDTVYWYQQGPGQDPQFLISFYEKMQSDKGSIPDRFSAQQFSDYHSELNMSSLELGDSALYFCASSSTGEQYFGPGTRLTVT.

The V call is TRBV5-1, the J call TRBJ1-2, with unresolved D. V dropped 5 bases and J dropped 2 bases, with 19 bases sitting between them. Per germline, CDR1 SGHRS and CDR2 YFSETQ. The CDR3 extends over 16 amino acids. The CDR3 sequence: CASSPDQDGRNYGYTF. CDR3 DNA: TGCGCCAGCAGTCCGGACCAGGACGGCCGAAACTATGGCTACACCTTC.

The rearrangement uses TRBV5-1 and TRBJ2-7; the D is unclear. Trimming shortened V by 2 bases and J by 2 bases, and 8 bases separated the two germline ends. Germline-derived CDR1 and CDR2 are SGHRS and YFSETQ. This CDR3 has 13 amino acids. DNA for the CDR3: TGCGCCAGCAGCTTCCAGGCTGCCTACGAGCAGTACTTC. Translating gives CASSFQAAYEQYF.

The chain combines TRBV27 with TRBJ2-2; D gene uncertain. The CDR3 length is 11 residues. Germline-derived CDR1 and CDR2 are MNHEY and SMNVEV (reference sequence). Between the trimmed V and J ends, which lost 7 bases and 2 bases, there was a span of 2 bases. The CDR3 sequence is CASTNTGELFF. The CDR3 DNA sequence: TGTGCCAGCACAAACACCGGGGAGCTGTTTTTT.

V gene TRBV30 combines with J gene TRBJ2-4; no definite D call. Germline V gene lookup returns CDR1 GTSNPN and CDR2 SVGIG (reference sequence). The CDR3 has 15 residues. V was clipped by 4 bases and J by 1 base, with 14 bases between them. The CDR3 region is CAWNRASEAKNIQYF. Written as DNA, the CDR3 is TGTGCCTGGAATCGGGCCTCGGAGGCCAAAAACATTCAGTACTTC.

The V call is TRBV5-1, the J call TRBJ2-7; weak D call: TRBD1 (5 bases). The CDR3 has 15 amino acids. Between the trimmed V and J ends, which lost 0 bases and 0 bases, there was a span of 10 bases. Germline CDR1 SGHRS, CDR2 YFSETQ. The CDR3: CASSLAPDSSYEQYF. The CDR3 bases are TGCGCCAGCAGCTTGGCCCCAGACAGCTCCTACGAGCAGTACTTC.

Worth noting for this clone: The identical CDR3 is also encoded by other nucleotide sequences in the sample. This chain links TRBV9 with TRBJ2-5; the D gene is possibly TRBD2 (5 bases). The germline CDR1 and CDR2 sequences are SGDLS and YYNGEE. V was shortened by 0 bases and J by 2 bases, with 14 bases between the two germline ends. The CDR3 is 16 residues long. Here the CDR3 DNA reads TGTGCCAGCAGCGTAGATAGTGAGGGCACACAAGAGACCCAGTACTTC. Translated, it gives CASSVDSEGTQETQYF.

This sequence joins TRBV6-1 and TRBJ2-1; either TRBD1 or TRBD2 may supply D (6 bases each). Trimming cost V 5 bases and J 4 bases, with 15 bases left between them. The germline CDR1 and CDR2 sequences are MNHNS and SASEGT. The CDR3 length is 15 residues. The CDR3 nucleotides are TGTGCCAGCAGTAAGGGTTGGGGGGCTTACAATGAGCAGTTCTTC. The encoded protein is CASSKGWGAYNEQFF.

This clone was counted a single time. This chain links TRBV5-6 with TRBJ1-5, with D perhaps matching TRBD1 (6 bases). The CDR3 has 13 residues. V lost 4 bases and J lost 7, with 12 bases in between. Germline V gives CDR1 SGHDT, CDR2 YYEEEE. The CDR3 protein is CASSPQGHQPQHF. CDR3 in DNA: TGTGCCAGCAGCCCACAGGGTCACCAGCCCCAGCATTTT. The whole variable domain, filled in from reference TRBV5-6 and TRBJ1-5, reads DAGVTQSPTHLIKTRGQQVTLRCSPKSGHDTVSWYQQALGQGPQFIFQYYEEEERQRGNFPDRFSGHQFPNYSSELNVNALLLGDSALYLCASSPQGHQPQHFGDGTRLSIL.

Note on this clone: This CDR3 is also generated by other DNA sequences in the sample. The V call is TRBV7-3, the J call TRBJ2-3, with 8 bases lining up with TRBD2. CDR3 length: 14 amino acids. Trimming at V came to 2 bases and at J to 4 bases, leaving 2 bases not matched to a gene. The germline CDR1 and CDR2 sequences are SGHTA and FQGTGA. CDR3 in DNA: TGTGCCAGCAGCTTAGTCGGGGGGGCAGATACGCAGTATTTT. Residues: CASSLVGGADTQYF. Full variable domain (outside the CDR3, taken from reference TRBV7-3 and TRBJ2-3): GAGVSQTPSNKVTEKGKYVELRCDPISGHTALYWYRQSLGQGPEFLIYFQGTGAADDSGLPNDRFFAVRPEGSVSTLKIQRTERGDSAVYLCASSLVGGADTQYFGPGTRLTVL.

The chain links TRBV29-1 to TRBJ1-5; D is uncertain. Germline values: CDR1 SQVTM, CDR2 ANQGSEA. Trimming removed 8 bases at V and 0 bases at J, with 20 bases between. The CDR3 spans 16 residues. CDR3 sequence (DNA): TGCAGCCCTGAGCTTTGGACGGGAGATAGCAATCAGCCCCAGCATTTT. Protein sequence: CSPELWTGDSNQPQHF.

V gene TRBV7-9 combines with J gene TRBJ2-7, with D unclear. This CDR3 spans 15 amino acids. Germline assignment: CDR1 SEHNR and CDR2 FQNEAQ (reference sequence). Trimming took off 3 bases at V and 2 bases at J, with 14 bases between the two ends. Written as DNA, the CDR3 is TGTGCCAGCAGCTTGGGCCAGACCGATCCCTACGAGCAGTACTTC. The encoded protein is CASSLGQTDPYEQYF.

The V call is TRBV27, the J call TRBJ2-5; 9 bases are shared with TRBD1. The V and J ends lost 8 bases and 5 bases, in that order; junction bases with no gene match: 12. CDR3 length: 15 amino acids. Germline lookup yields CDR1 MNHEY and CDR2 SMNVEV (reference sequence). CDR3 bases: TGTGCCAGCGCCCCACTGACAGGGGGGGAGGAGACCCAGTACTTC. Translation: CASAPLTGGEETQYF.